This entry lists 30 T cell receptor beta chains sequenced from one sample in a study of neurological immune-mediated disorders. TCRdb itself ran the 5' RACE reads through MiXCR, one entry per CDR3 protein. The sample shows tens of thousands of distinct CDR3 sequences, roughly 11% of them seen only once. The sequenced sample was CD4+ T cells from blood. Every receptor here comes from a woman under 40 with HTLV-1-associated myelopathy (HAM/TSP).

This clonotype has at least ten counts. The genes are TRBV7-2 and TRBJ1-5, with a possible D match to TRBD1 (5 bases). The CDR3 covers 15 residues. CDR1 and CDR2 from the germline V gene are SGHTA and FQGNSA. V dropped 3 bases and J dropped 3 bases, with 12 bases sitting between them. The CDR3 sequence: CASSLGQGNNQPQHF. CDR3 DNA: TGTGCCAGCAGCTTGGGGCAGGGTAACAATCAGCCCCAGCATTTT.

This clonotype has ten or more counts. The chain carries TRBV10-3 and TRBJ1-1; 9 bases match TRBD1. In germline, CDR1 is ENHRY, CDR2 SYGVKD. The CDR3 spans 13 residues. With V trimmed by 6 bases and J by 5 bases, 4 bases remained unmatched. CDR3 loop: CAIRRQGDTEAFF. Written as DNA, the CDR3 is TGTGCCATCAGACGACAGGGGGATACTGAAGCTTTCTTT.

This clonotype appeared many times. The rearrangement joins TRBV20-1 to TRBJ2-1; D gene unclear. The germline V and J ends were trimmed by 6 bases and 0 bases, with 15 bases remaining between them. This CDR3 region has 15 residues. CDR1 and CDR2 (germline): DFQATT, SNEGSKA (reference sequence). DNA of the CDR3: TGCAGTGCCCCGCTCCGGGTAAACTCCTACAATGAGCAGTTCTTC. Its translation is CSAPLRVNSYNEQFF.

The chain has TRBV18 and TRBJ1-2; D is possibly TRBD1 (5 bases). CDR1 is KGHSH, CDR2 LQKENI, per germline. There are 14 residues in the CDR3. Trimming removed 2 bases from V and 5 bases from J, with 12 bases in between. CDR3 sequence: CASSPGTLPYGYTF. The CDR3 region has the DNA TGTGCCAGCTCACCAGGGACCCTGCCGTATGGCTACACCTTC.

In this sample, this clonotype turned up many times. The genes are TRBV20-1 and TRBJ2-7; 8 bases line up with TRBD1. Germline values: CDR1 DFQATT, CDR2 SNEGSKA (reference sequence). V was clipped by 6 bases and J by 1 base; unmatched bases: 11. The length of the CDR3 is 15 residues. CDR3 nucleotide sequence: TGCAGTGCCGGACCCCGGGACAGGAATTCCTACGAGCAGTACTTC. Translating gives CSAGPRDRNSYEQYF.

This clonotype came up many times. The V and J genes are TRBV18 and TRBJ2-7; D call uncertain. Germline loops: CDR1 KGHSH, CDR2 LQKENI. V lost 5 bases and J lost 3, with 17 bases in between. This CDR3 contains 15 residues. CDR3 bases: TGTGCCAGCTCAACCGGACCGCCGTTGGGCTACGAGCAGTACTTC. This codes for CASSTGPPLGYEQYF.

The table lists this clonotype with many counts. The genes are TRBV20-1 and TRBJ2-7; D is unresolved. The germline CDR1 and CDR2 sequences are DFQATT and SNEGSKA (reference sequence). CDR3 length: 11 residues. Trimming left V 0 bases short and J 4 bases short, with 4 bases between. The CDR3 coding sequence is TGCAGTGCTAGAGAACGGTACGAGCAGTACTTC. The encoded protein is CSARERYEQYF.

This clonotype has ten or more counts. This chain uses TRBV20-1 with TRBJ2-3; 11 nucleotides match TRBD2. The germline V gene has CDR1 DFQATT and CDR2 SNEGSKA (reference sequence). V lost 6 bases, J lost 8 bases, and 7 bases stayed unmatched. The CDR3 totals 13 residues. The CDR3 protein is CSAKTSGDTTQYF. The CDR3 DNA sequence: TGCAGTGCGAAGACTAGCGGGGACACTACGCAGTATTTT.

This clonotype was recorded a few times. V is TRBV7-9 and J is TRBJ1-2; weak D call: TRBD1 (5 bases). CDR1 is SEHNR and CDR2 is FQNEAQ in the germline V gene (reference sequence). Trimming stripped 5 bases from V and 8 bases from J, with 15 bases between. The CDR3 covers 13 residues. CDR3 in amino acids: CASSGVSGYGYTF. The CDR3 nucleotides read TGTGCCAGCAGCGGGGTCTCAGGGTACGGCTACACCTTC.

This clonotype was found many times. This chain links TRBV20-1 with TRBJ2-4; maybe TRBD1 (6 bases). Between the trimmed V and J ends, which lost 0 bases and 8 bases, there was a span of 20 bases. This CDR3 has 16 residues. Germline V gives CDR1 DFQATT, CDR2 SNEGSKA (reference sequence). For the CDR3, the DNA is TGCAGTGCTAGAGATTATTTGCAGGGGCGCACGTACATTCAGTACTTC. It specifies CSARDYLQGRTYIQYF.

Notes on this clonotype: One end of the junction fails to match germline, which may point to a read error. The chain carries TRBV5-1 and TRBJ1-5; TRBD1 aligns across 8 bases. The CDR3 is made up of 16 amino acids. Germline loops: CDR1 SGHRS, CDR2 YFSETQ. This CDR3 is CASSPGQGKTNQPQNF. The CDR3 nucleotides are TGCGCCAGCAGCCCAGGACAGGGAAAAACCAATCAGCCCCAGAATTTT. Based on the CDR3 plus reference TRBV5-1 and TRBJ1-5, the full variable domain is KAGVTQTPRYLIKTRGQQVTLSCSPISGHRSVSWYQQTPGQGLQFLFEYFSETQRNKGNFPGRFSGRQFSNSRSEMNVSTLELGDSALYLCASSPGQGKTNQPQNFGDGTRLSIL.

This clonotype was detected ten times or more. The chain is built from TRBV15 and TRBJ1-2, with D hard to call. The V end was cut by 5 bases, the J end by 5 bases, with 12 bases between. Germline lookup yields CDR1 LNHNV and CDR2 YYDKDF (reference sequence). The CDR3 runs 13 residues. The CDR3 sequence is CATSARGSYGYTF. The CDR3 DNA sequence: TGTGCCACCAGCGCTAGAGGCTCATATGGCTACACCTTC.

This clonotype has a count of ten or more. V gene TRBV14 combines with J gene TRBJ1-1; TRBD1 matches 11 bases. This CDR3 region has 16 residues. CDR1 is SGHDN and CDR2 is FVKESK in the germline V gene. The junction had 9 bases not matched to a gene; V was cut back by 5 bases and J by 4 bases. In DNA form, the CDR3 reads TGTGCCAGCAGCAACCGGGACAGGGGGAGTATCACTGAAGCTTTCTTT. Protein product: CASSNRDRGSITEAFF.

This clonotype was found many times. The chain has TRBV19 and TRBJ2-7; weak D call: TRBD1 (5 bases). Trimming cost V 5 bases and J 0 bases, with 17 bases left between them. This CDR3 has 16 amino acids. The germline V gene encodes CDR1 LNHDA and CDR2 SQIVND (reference sequence). CDR3 sequence reads: CASSPPGRASSYEQYF. The CDR3, as DNA: TGTGCCAGTAGTCCGCCCGGCAGGGCTTCCTCCTACGAGCAGTACTTC.

This clonotype was observed many times. The chain joins TRBV2 to TRBJ2-7, with 8 positions matching TRBD1. The CDR3 runs to 13 residues. Germline V gives CDR1 SNHLY, CDR2 FYNNEI. Trimming cost V 7 bases and J 5 bases; bases outside gene matches: 7. CDR3 DNA sequence: TGTGCCAGCAAGGGGGACAGGCTTAACGAGCAGTACTTC. Translating gives CASKGDRLNEQYF.

This clonotype was recorded at least ten times. V is TRBV5-1 and J is TRBJ1-1; no reliable D call. Trimming took off 3 bases at V and 0 bases at J, with 6 bases between the two ends. From germline, CDR1 is SGHRS and CDR2 YFSETQ. There are 13 residues in the CDR3. Written as DNA, the CDR3 is TGCGCCAGCAGCTCGCGTCTGAACACTGAAGCTTTCTTT. Translating gives CASSSRLNTEAFF.

This clonotype was observed at least ten times. This rearrangement joins TRBV18 to TRBJ1-1, with a tentative D call TRBD1 (6 bases). This CDR3 region has 14 residues. CDR1 is KGHSH and CDR2 is LQKENI in the germline V gene. V was trimmed by 4 bases and J by 1 base, leaving 10 bases between them. The CDR3 bases are TGTGCCAGCTCACGCGGGGGCCAGAACACTGAAGCTTTCTTT. Translated: CASSRGGQNTEAFF.

This clonotype has ten or more counts. V is TRBV5-1 and J is TRBJ2-1; 9 bases fit TRBD2. This CDR3 is 15 amino acids long. The germline CDR1 and CDR2 sequences are SGHRS and YFSETQ. Losses at the gene ends were 4 bases for V and 9 bases for J; bases not matched to a gene: 11. The DNA of the CDR3 is TGCGCCAGCAGCCCGCTGGGGACTAGCAATTTTGAGCAGTTCTTC. Residues: CASSPLGTSNFEQFF.

This clonotype was counted at least ten times. The chain combines TRBV5-1 with TRBJ1-1; D remains ambiguous. The CDR3 sequence is 14 residues long. The germline gives CDR1 SGHRS, CDR2 YFSETQ. The V and J ends lost 3 bases and 4 bases respectively, with 13 bases between them. This chain's CDR3 is CASSSRGDRTEAFF. The DNA of the CDR3 is TGCGCCAGCAGCTCCCGGGGTGATCGCACTGAAGCTTTCTTT.

In its sample, this clonotype was seen many times. The CDR3 DNA is TGCAGTGCCACGCGGGTAGCGGGGGGGAAAGAGACCCAGTACTTC. This encodes CSATRVAGGKETQYF. The rearrangement links TRBV20-1 to TRBJ2-5, with TRBD2 matching over 11 bases. The CDR3 is made up of 15 amino acids. J lost 3 bases, V lost 6 bases, and 9 bases had no gene match. Germline V lookup: CDR1 DFQATT, CDR2 SNEGSKA (reference sequence).

This clonotype has a count of ten or more. The chain has TRBV5-1 and TRBJ2-3; 10 nucleotides line up with TRBD2. Germline values: CDR1 SGHRS, CDR2 YFSETQ. The CDR3 is 17 residues long. J lost 8 bases, V lost 0 bases, and 12 bases had no gene match. The CDR3 loop is CASSLGGSGGLGGTQYF. CDR3 DNA: TGCGCCAGCAGCTTGGGAGGTAGCGGGGGGCTCGGAGGTACGCAGTATTTT.

This clonotype was picked up many times. The chain has TRBV11-3 and TRBJ2-3; 9 nucleotides agree with TRBD2. V was pared by 5 bases and J by 4 bases, with 4 bases of the junction left unmatched. The CDR3 spans 14 residues. The germline gives CDR1 SGHNT, CDR2 YENEEA. The CDR3 nucleotides are TGTGCCAGCAGCGAGACTAGCGGAGCAGATACGCAGTATTTT. Protein sequence: CASSETSGADTQYF.

This clonotype was seen at least ten times. The genes are TRBV29-1 and TRBJ1-2; a possible D gene is TRBD1 (6 bases). Germline CDR1 and CDR2: SQVTM and ANQGSEA. With 6 bases removed from V and 9 bases from J, the gap between germline ends came to 26 bases. The CDR3 has 15 residues. This CDR3 is CSVPNPILHTGSYTF. DNA for the CDR3: TGCAGCGTCCCGAACCCGATACTACATACAGGGAGCTACACCTTC. Variable domain in full (rest from reference TRBV29-1 and TRBJ1-2): SAVISQKPSRDICQRGTSLTIQCQVDSQVTMMFWYRQQPGQSLTLIATANQGSEATYESGFVIDKFPISRPNLTFSTLTVSNMSPEDSSIYLCSVPNPILHTGSYTFGSGTRLTVV.

This clonotype was recorded many times. The V call is TRBV19, the J call TRBJ1-3; D ambiguous. Deletions cut 1 base from V and 0 bases from J, with 4 bases between. The CDR3 consists of 14 residues. Germline lookup yields CDR1 LNHDA and CDR2 SQIVND (reference sequence). CDR3 loop: CASSIVSSGNTIYF. DNA for the CDR3: TGTGCCAGTAGTATAGTCAGCTCTGGAAACACCATATATTTT. The complete variable domain, with remaining parts taken from reference TRBV19 and TRBJ1-3, reads DGGITQSPKYLFRKEGQNVTLSCEQNLNHDAMYWYRQDPGQGLRLIYYSQIVNDFQKGDIAEGYSVSREKKESFPLTVTSAQKNPTAFYLCASSIVSSGNTIYFGEGSWLTVV.

In this sample, this clonotype turned up many times. J is TRBJ2-1 and V is TRBV3-1; D remains ambiguous. This CDR3 spans 11 amino acids. Germline V gives CDR1 LGHDT, CDR2 YNNKEL (reference sequence). Trimming pared 1 base from V and 9 bases from J, leaving 4 bases between. CDR3 sequence reads: CASSQGVEQFF. CDR3 DNA sequence: TGTGCCAGCAGCCAAGGAGTTGAGCAGTTCTTC.

In its sample, this clonotype was seen many times. The chain couples TRBV6-5 to TRBJ2-1; possible D gene TRBD2, 5 bases. The V and J ends lost 6 bases and 6 bases respectively, with 12 bases between them. CDR1 and CDR2 from the germline V gene are MNHEY and SVGAGI. The CDR3 covers 13 residues. The CDR3 DNA is TGTGCCAGCAGGGGGAGTGGGTTCAATGAGCAGTTCTTC. This encodes CASRGSGFNEQFF.

This clonotype was counted many times. The V call is TRBV27, the J call TRBJ2-1, with 7 bases lining up with TRBD1. The CDR3 is 16 residues long. CDR1 is MNHEY, CDR2 SMNVEV, per germline (reference sequence). V shed 7 bases, J shed 1 base, and the junction held 10 bases outside the gene matches. CDR3 region: CASTQNRGLSYNEQFF. DNA for the CDR3: TGTGCCAGCACTCAGAACAGGGGCCTTTCCTACAATGAGCAGTTCTTC.

This clonotype was seen at least ten times. The chain carries TRBV5-1 and TRBJ2-6; 7 bases are shared with TRBD1. J gave up 0 bases and V 0 bases, and 6 bases lay outside the gene matches. The CDR3 consists of 18 residues. Germline V lookup: CDR1 SGHRS, CDR2 YFSETQ. The CDR3 DNA sequence: TGCGCCAGCAGCTTGGGAAGGGGGCGCTTCTCTGGGGCCAACGTCCTGACTTTC. This codes for CASSLGRGRFSGANVLTF.

This clonotype was counted ten times or more. The chain uses TRBV27 and TRBJ1-1; 9 nucleotides line up with TRBD1. The CDR3 is made up of 14 amino acids. Trimming removed 5 bases from V and 6 bases from J; junction bases left unmatched: 7. Germline V gives CDR1 MNHEY, CDR2 SMNVEV (reference sequence). The CDR3 loop reads CASSTDRGTSEAFF. For the CDR3, the DNA is TGTGCCAGCAGTACCGACAGGGGGACCTCTGAAGCTTTCTTT.

This clonotype has ten or more counts. The chain joins TRBV12-3 or TRBV12-4 to TRBJ2-2; D is unresolved. The length of the CDR3 is 13 residues. The V and J ends lost 2 bases and 7 bases respectively, with 8 bases between them. DNA of the CDR3: TGTGCCAGCAGTTTATTGGGCAGCGGGGAGCTGTTTTTT. Translation gives CASSLLGSGELFF.